This T cell receptor (beta chain) is drawn from a study of spatial heterogeneity in lung cancer. Study-level findings and limits: Counts of expanded intratumoral alpha and beta TCRs tracked tumor mutation counts.

Looked up from germline, CDR1 is SNHLY and CDR2 is FYNNEI. The CDR3 sequence is 13 residues long. Deletions cut 1 base from V and 12 bases from J, with 15 bases between. TCR cDNA molecules were tagged individually, and each one carried a unique molecular identifier. TCRdb used MiXCR to reprocess the 5' RACE reads, holding one entry per CDR3 protein. The sample holds about 24,000 distinct CDR3 sequences, approximately 9% seen once. Regarding time point: sample taken at primary tumor resection. There were some 76 donors, all of them untreated patients with early-stage non-small cell lung cancer. TCRs were sequenced from unsorted whole RNA of tumor, nontumor lung or PBMC. Regarding this clonotype: What it binds is not known.

This specimen consisted of lung tumor tissue, obtained at surgery. This rearrangement joins TRBV2 to TRBJ2-5; D may be TRBD1 (5 bases). The sequence was obtained from a male donor with early-stage non-small cell lung cancer. The CDR3 nucleotides read TGTGCCAGCAGTGAAGATCTCGCAGGGATAAAGTACTTC. It encodes CASSEDLAGIKYF.